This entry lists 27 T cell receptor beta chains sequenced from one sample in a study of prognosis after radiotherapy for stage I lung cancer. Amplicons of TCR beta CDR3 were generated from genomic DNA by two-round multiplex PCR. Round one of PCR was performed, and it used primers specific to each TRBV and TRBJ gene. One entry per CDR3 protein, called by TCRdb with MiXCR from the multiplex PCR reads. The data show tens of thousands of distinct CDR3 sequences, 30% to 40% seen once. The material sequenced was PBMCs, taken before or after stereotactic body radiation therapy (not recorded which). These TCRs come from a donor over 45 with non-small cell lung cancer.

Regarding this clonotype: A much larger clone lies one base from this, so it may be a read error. CDR3 coding DNA: TGTGCCAGCAGTTCGACCGGAGGAGGGACTGAAGCTCTCTTT. Residues: CASSSTGGGTEALF. This chain links TRBV2 with TRBJ1-1; the D gene is possibly TRBD1 (5 bases). The CDR3 extends over 14 amino acids. Germline V gene lookup returns CDR1 SNHLY and CDR2 FYNNEI.

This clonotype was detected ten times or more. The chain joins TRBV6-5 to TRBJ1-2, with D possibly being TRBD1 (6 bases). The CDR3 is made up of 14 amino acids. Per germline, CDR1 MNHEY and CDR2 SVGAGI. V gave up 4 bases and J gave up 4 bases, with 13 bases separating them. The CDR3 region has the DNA TGTGCCAGCAGTTCTCGTGGGGGCAGCTATGGCTACACCTTC. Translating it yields CASSSRGGSYGYTF.

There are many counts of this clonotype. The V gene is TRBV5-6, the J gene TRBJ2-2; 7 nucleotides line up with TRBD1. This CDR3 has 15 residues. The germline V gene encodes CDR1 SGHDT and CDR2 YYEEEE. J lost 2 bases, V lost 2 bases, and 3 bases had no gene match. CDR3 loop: CASSLQGLNTGELFF. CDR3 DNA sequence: TGTGCCAGCAGCTTACAGGGGCTAAACACCGGGGAGCTGTTTTTT.

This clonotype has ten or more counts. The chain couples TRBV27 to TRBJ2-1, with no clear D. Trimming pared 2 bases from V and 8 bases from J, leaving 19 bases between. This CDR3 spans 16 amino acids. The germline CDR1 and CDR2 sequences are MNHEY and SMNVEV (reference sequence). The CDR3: CASSLVYATEYYEQFF. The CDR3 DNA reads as TGTGCCAGCAGTTTAGTGTACGCGACGGAGTACTATGAGCAGTTCTTC.

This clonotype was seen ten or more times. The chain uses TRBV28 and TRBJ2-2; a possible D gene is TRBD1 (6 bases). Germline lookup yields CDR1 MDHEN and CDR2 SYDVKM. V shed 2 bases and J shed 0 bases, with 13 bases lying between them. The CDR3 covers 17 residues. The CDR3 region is CASSLGTPSANTGELFF. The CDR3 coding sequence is TGTGCCAGCAGTTTAGGGACACCTTCCGCGAACACCGGGGAGCTGTTTTTT.

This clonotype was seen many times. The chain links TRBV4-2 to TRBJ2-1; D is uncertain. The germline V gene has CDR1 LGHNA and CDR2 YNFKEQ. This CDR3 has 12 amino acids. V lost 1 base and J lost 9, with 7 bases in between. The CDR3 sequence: CASSQGNGEQFF. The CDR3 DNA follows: TGTGCCAGCAGCCAAGGAAATGGTGAGCAGTTCTTC.

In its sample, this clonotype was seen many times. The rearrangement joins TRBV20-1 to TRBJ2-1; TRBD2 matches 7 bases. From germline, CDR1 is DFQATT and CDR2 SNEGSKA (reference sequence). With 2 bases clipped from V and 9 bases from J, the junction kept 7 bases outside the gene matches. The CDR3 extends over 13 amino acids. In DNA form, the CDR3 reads TGCAGTGCTAGATTCGCGGGAGACGGTGAGCAGTTCTTC. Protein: CSARFAGDGEQFF.

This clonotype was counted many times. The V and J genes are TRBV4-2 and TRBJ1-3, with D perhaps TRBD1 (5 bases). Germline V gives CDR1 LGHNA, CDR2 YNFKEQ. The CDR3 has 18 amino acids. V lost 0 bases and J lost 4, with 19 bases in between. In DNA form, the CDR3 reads TGTGCCAGCAGCCAAGATAAGACGTGGGCAGGGATAGGAAACACCATATATTTT. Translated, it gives CASSQDKTWAGIGNTIYF.

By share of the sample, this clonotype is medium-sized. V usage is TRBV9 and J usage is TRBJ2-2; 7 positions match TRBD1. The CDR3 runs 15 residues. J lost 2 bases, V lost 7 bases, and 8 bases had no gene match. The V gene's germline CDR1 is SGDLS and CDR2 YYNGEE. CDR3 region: CASDAGTVNTGELFF. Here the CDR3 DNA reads TGTGCCAGCGACGCCGGGACAGTTAACACCGGGGAGCTGTTTTTT. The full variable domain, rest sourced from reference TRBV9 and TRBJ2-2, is DSGVTQTPKHLITATGQRVTLRCSPRSGDLSVYWYQQSLDQGLQFLIQYYNGEERAKGNILERFSAQQFPDLHSELNLSSLELGDSALYFCASDAGTVNTGELFFGEGSRLTVL.

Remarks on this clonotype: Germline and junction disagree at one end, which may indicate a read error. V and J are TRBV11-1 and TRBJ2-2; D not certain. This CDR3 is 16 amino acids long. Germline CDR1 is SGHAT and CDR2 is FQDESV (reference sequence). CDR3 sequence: CASILAGAGNTGELFF. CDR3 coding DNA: TGTGCCAGCATCTTAGCTGGAGCTGGGAACACTGGGGAGCTGTTTTTT.

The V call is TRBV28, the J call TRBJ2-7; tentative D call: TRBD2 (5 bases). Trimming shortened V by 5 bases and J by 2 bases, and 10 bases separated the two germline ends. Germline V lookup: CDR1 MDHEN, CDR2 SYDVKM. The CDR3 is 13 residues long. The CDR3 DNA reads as TGTGCCAGCAGTCCGACTACACCCTACGAGCAGTACTTC. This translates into CASSPTTPYEQYF.

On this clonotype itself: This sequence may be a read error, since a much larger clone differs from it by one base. CDR3 nucleotide sequence: TGTGCCAGCAGCTTTGCCGAGACGCAGTATTTT. It codes for CASSFAETQYF. The V and J genes are TRBV5-4 and TRBJ2-3; D gene unclear. The CDR3 covers 11 residues. Germline V lookup: CDR1 SGHNT, CDR2 YYREEE (reference sequence). The V end lost 2 bases, the J end lost 9 bases, and 7 bases lay between the germline ends.

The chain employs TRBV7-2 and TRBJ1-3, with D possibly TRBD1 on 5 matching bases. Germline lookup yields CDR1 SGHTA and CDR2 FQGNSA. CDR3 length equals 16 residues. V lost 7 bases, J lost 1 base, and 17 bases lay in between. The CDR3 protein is CASILNSAGSGNTIYF. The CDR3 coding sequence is TGTGCCAGCATTCTTAATTCAGCAGGGTCTGGAAACACCATATATTTT.

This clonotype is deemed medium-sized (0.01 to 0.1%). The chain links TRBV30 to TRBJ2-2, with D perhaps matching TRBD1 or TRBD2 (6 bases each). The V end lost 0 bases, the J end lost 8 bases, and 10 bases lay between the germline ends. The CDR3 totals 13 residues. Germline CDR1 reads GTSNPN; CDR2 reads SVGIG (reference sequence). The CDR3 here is CAWSVGGGGELFF. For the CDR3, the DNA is TGTGCCTGGAGTGTAGGGGGAGGTGGGGAGCTGTTTTTT. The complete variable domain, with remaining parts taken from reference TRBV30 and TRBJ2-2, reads SQTIHQWPATLVQPVGSPLSLECTVEGTSNPNLYWYRQAAGRGLQLLFYSVGIGQISSEVPQNLSASRPQDRQFILSSKKLLLSDSGFYLCAWSVGGGGELFFGEGSRLTVL.

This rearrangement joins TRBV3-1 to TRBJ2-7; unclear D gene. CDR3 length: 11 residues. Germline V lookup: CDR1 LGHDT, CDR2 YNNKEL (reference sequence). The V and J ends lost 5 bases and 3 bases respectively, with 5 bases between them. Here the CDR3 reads CASSTYYEQYF. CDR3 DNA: TGTGCCAGCAGCACATACTACGAGCAGTACTTC.

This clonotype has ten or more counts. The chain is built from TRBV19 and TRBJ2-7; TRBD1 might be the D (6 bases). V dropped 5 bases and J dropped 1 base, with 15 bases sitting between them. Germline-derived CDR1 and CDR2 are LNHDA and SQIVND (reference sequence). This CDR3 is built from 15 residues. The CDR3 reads CASSPQRRGSYEQYF. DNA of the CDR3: TGTGCCAGTAGTCCCCAGCGCAGGGGTTCCTACGAGCAGTACTTC.

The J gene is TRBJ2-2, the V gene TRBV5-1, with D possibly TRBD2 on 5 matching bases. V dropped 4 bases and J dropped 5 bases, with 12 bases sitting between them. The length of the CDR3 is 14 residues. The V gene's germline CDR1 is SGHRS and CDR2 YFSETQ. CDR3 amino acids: CASSPPLATGELFF. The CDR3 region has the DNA TGCGCCAGCAGCCCACCTTTAGCGACCGGGGAGCTGTTTTTT.

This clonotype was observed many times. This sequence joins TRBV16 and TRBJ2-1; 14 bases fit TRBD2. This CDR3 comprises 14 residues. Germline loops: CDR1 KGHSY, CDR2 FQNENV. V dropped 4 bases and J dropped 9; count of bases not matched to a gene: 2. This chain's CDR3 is CASSPTSGRAEQFF. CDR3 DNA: TGTGCCAGCAGCCCGACTAGCGGGAGGGCTGAGCAGTTCTTC.

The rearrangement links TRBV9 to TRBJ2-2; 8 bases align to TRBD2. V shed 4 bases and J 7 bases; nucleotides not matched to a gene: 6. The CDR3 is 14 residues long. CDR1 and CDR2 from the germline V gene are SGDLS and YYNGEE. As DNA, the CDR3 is TGTGCCAGCAGCTTCCCCGCGGGAGGCGGGGAGCTGTTTTTT. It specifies CASSFPAGGGELFF.

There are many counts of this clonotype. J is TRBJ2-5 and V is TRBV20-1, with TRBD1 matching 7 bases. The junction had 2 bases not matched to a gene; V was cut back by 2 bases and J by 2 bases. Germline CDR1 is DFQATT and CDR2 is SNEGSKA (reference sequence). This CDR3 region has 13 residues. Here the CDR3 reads CSARLGQQETQYF. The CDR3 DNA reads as TGCAGTGCTAGACTGGGACAGCAAGAGACCCAGTACTTC.

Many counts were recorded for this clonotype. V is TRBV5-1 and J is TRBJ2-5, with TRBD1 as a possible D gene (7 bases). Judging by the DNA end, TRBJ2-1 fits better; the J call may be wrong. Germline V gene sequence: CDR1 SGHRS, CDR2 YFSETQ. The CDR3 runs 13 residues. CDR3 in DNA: TGCGCCAGCAGCGCGGGACAGAACAATGAGCAGTTCTTC. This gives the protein CASSAGQNNEQFF.

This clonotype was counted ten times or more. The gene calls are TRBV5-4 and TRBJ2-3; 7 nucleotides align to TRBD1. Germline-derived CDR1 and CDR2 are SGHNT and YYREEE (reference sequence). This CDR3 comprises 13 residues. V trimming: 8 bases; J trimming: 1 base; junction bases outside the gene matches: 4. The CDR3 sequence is CARGDRGTDTQYF. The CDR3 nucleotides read TGTGCCAGGGGGGACAGAGGCACAGATACGCAGTATTTT.

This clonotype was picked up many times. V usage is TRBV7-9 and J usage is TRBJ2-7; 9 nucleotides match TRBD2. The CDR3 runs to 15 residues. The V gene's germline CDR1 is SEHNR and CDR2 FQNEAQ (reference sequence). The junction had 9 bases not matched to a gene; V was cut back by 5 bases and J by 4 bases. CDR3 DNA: TGTGCCAGCAGCGACCCCGGGACTAGCAAGTACGAGCAGTACTTC. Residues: CASSDPGTSKYEQYF.

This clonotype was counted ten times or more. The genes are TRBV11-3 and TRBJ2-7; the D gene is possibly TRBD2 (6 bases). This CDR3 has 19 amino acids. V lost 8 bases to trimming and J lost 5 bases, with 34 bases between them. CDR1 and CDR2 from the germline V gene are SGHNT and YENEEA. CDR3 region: CASSTNGGTSNSGIDEQYF. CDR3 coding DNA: TGTGCCAGCTCCACTAACGGGGGAACTAGTAACTCGGGAATCGACGAGCAGTACTTC.

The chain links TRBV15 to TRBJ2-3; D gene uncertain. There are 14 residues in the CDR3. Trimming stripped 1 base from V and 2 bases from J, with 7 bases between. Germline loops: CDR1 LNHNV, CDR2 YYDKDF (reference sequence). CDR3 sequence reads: CATSRGNYTDTQYF. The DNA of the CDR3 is TGTGCCACCAGCAGAGGCAACTACACAGATACGCAGTATTTT.

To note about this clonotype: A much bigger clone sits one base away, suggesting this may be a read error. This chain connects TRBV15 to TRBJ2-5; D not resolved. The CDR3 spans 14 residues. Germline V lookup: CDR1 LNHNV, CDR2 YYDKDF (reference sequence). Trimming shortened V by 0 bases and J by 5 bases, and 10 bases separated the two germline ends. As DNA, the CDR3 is TGTGCCACCAGCAGAGATATATGTACGGAGACCCAGTACTTC. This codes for CATSRDICTETQYF.

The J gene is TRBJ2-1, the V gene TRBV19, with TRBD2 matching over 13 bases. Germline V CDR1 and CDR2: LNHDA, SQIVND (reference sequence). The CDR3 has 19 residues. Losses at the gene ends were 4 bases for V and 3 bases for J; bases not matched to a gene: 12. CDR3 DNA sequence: TGTGCCAGTAGTAGTCAAAAAAGGACTAGCGGGGGAGTCTACAATGAGCAGTTCTTC. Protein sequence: CASSSQKRTSGGVYNEQFF.